These T cell receptor beta chains were read from a single sample in a study of CD8+CD57+ T cells in acquired aplastic anemia. TCRdb called the reads again in MiXCR, with one record for every CDR3 protein. This sample has around 68,000 distinct CDR3 sequences; approximately 51% occur once, and the top ten carry approximately 8.6%. The sequenced sample consisted of sorted CD4+, CD8+, or CD8+CD57+ T cells (not recorded which) from PBMCs. The receptor source for this set is a human donor in good health, serving as a control. Each CDR3 is given with its conserved first and last residue. Fields, in order: clone size, V gene, D gene, J gene, CDR3 DNA, CDR3 protein. A D gene is named only where the DNA matches it firmly. Size is omitted from some rows. Given values are once, few, many or a class for expanded clones.

size: -
V: TRBV15
D: -
J: TRBJ2-5
DNA: TGTGCCACCAGCCCAGAGAAGGTTCGAGGCGAGACCCAGTACTTC
CDR3: CATSPEKVRGETQYF

size: few
V: TRBV5-1
D: TRBD1
J: TRBJ1-6
DNA: TGCGCCAGCAGCCATACCGGGACAGGGTCCTCACCCCTCCACTTT
CDR3: CASSHTGTGSSPLHF

size: medium-sized
V: TRBV15
D: -
J: TRBJ2-7
DNA: TGTGCCACCAGCGGGTCGCAGGGGAGGAGCTCCTACGAGCAGTACTTC
CDR3: CATSGSQGRSSYEQYF

size: -
V: TRBV24-1
D: -
J: TRBJ2-5
DNA: TGTGCCACCGGGGCCCTGTCGACACCTTCCCAAGAGACCCAGTACTTC
CDR3: CATGALSTPSQETQYF

size: -
V: TRBV7-6
D: -
J: TRBJ1-3
DNA: TGTGCCAGCAGCTTAGTAGGGGCTGGAAACACCATATATTTT
CDR3: CASSLVGAGNTIYF

size: many
V: TRBV3-1
D: -
J: TRBJ1-2
DNA: TGTGCCAGCAGCCAAGAACAGTCCGTTGCCTATGGCTACACCTTC
CDR3: CASSQEQSVAYGYTF

size: -
V: TRBV7-9
D: -
J: TRBJ2-7
DNA: TGTGCCAGCAGCTCCAGCAGTGGGCTGAACTACGAGCAGTACTTC
CDR3: CASSSSSGLNYEQYF

size: few
V: TRBV25-1
D: -
J: TRBJ1-1
DNA: TGTGCCAGCAGTGAAGGGTGGGGTAGTATGACTGAAGCTTTCTTT
CDR3: CASSEGWGSMTEAFF

size: few
V: TRBV10-3
D: TRBD1
J: TRBJ1-2
DNA: TGTGCCATCAGTGTAGGCAGGGGGAATGGCTACACCTTC
CDR3: CAISVGRGNGYTF

size: -
V: TRBV29-1
D: -
J: TRBJ1-2
DNA: TGCGGCGTTGGTATGGCCTATGGCTACACCTTC
CDR3: CGVGMAYGYTF

size: -
V: TRBV11-2
D: -
J: TRBJ1-1
DNA: TGTGCCAGCAGCTTACATGGGGTGGACACTGAAGCTTTCTTT
CDR3: CASSLHGVDTEAFF

size: many
V: TRBV12-5
D: -
J: TRBJ1-1
DNA: TGTGCTAGTGGTCTCATACAGGGCCCCCGGACTGAAGCTTTCTTT
CDR3: CASGLIQGPRTEAFF

size: many
V: TRBV6-1
D: -
J: TRBJ2-7
DNA: TGTGCCAGCAGTGGGGGACCAGCCTACGAGCAGTACTTC
CDR3: CASSGGPAYEQYF

size: -
V: TRBV10-3
D: TRBD2
J: TRBJ2-1
DNA: TGTGCCATCAGTGTACCGCCAACGACTAGCGGGGCGGTCGATGAGCAGTTCTTC
CDR3: CAISVPPTTSGAVDEQFF

size: -
V: TRBV20-1
D: -
J: TRBJ1-1
DNA: TGCAGTGCCAACAAAGGGGGGAACACTGAAGCTTTCTTT
CDR3: CSANKGGNTEAFF

size: -
V: TRBV7-8
D: -
J: TRBJ1-5
DNA: TGTGCCAGCAGCTTAGTTCGGGATCAGCCCCAGCATTTT
CDR3: CASSLVRDQPQHF

size: -
V: TRBV15
D: -
J: TRBJ2-2
DNA: TGTGCCACCAGCAGAGATGGGCCAGGGAGGAGCACCGGGGAGCTGTTTTTT
CDR3: CATSRDGPGRSTGELFF

size: -
V: TRBV25-1
D: -
J: TRBJ1-1
DNA: TGTGCCAGCAGTGATTCCCTGCTTGAAGCTTTCTTT
CDR3: CASSDSLLEAFF

size: -
V: TRBV20-1
D: TRBD1
J: TRBJ1-2
DNA: TGCAGTGCTAGAGGTATAGGACAGGGTGGTGGCTACACCTTC
CDR3: CSARGIGQGGGYTF

size: -
V: TRBV20-1
D: TRBD2
J: TRBJ2-7
DNA: TGCAGCGCCGGACTAGCGGGGGCCTACGAGCAGTACTTC
CDR3: CSAGLAGAYEQYF

size: few
V: TRBV30
D: TRBD2
J: TRBJ2-6
DNA: TGTGCCTGGAGGCGGGGGGGGATGCGCGCTGGGGCCAACGTCCTGACTTTC
CDR3: CAWRRGGMRAGANVLTF

size: many
V: TRBV19
D: -
J: TRBJ1-1
DNA: TGTGCCAGTAGTATAGTTACGGGGGGGGGAGAAGCTTTCTTT
CDR3: CASSIVTGGGEAFF

size: medium-sized
V: TRBV19
D: -
J: TRBJ1-1
DNA: TGTGCCAGTAGTGCCTTCGGCGAAGCTTTCTTT
CDR3: CASSAFGEAFF

size: -
V: TRBV7-8
D: TRBD1
J: TRBJ1-5
DNA: TGTGCCAGCACGAAGGACAGGGACTATAGCAATCAGCCCCAGCATTTT
CDR3: CASTKDRDYSNQPQHF

size: -
V: TRBV7-8
D: -
J: TRBJ2-1
DNA: TGTGCCAGCAGCTTTTCCTCCCTCTACAATGAGCAGTTCTTC
CDR3: CASSFSSLYNEQFF

size: -
V: TRBV29-1
D: TRBD1
J: TRBJ1-1
DNA: TGCAGCGTGCGGACAGGTTCTGAAGCTTTCTTT
CDR3: CSVRTGSEAFF

size: many
V: TRBV20-1
D: -
J: TRBJ2-7
DNA: TGCAGTGCTGTCTACCCGGACGAGTACGAGCAGTACTTC
CDR3: CSAVYPDEYEQYF

size: -
V: TRBV20-1
D: -
J: TRBJ1-2
DNA: TGCAGTGCTCCTACTGGTTATGGCTACACCTTC
CDR3: CSAPTGYGYTF

size: many
V: TRBV19
D: -
J: TRBJ1-3
DNA: TGTGCCAGTAGTATTACCGTGGGGGAGTACTCTGGAAACACCATATATTTT
CDR3: CASSITVGEYSGNTIYF

size: -
V: TRBV9
D: TRBD1
J: TRBJ1-6
DNA: TGTGCCAGCAGCGAGGGACAGGGATCCTATAATTCACCCCTCCACTTT
CDR3: CASSEGQGSYNSPLHF

size: many
V: TRBV20-1
D: TRBD1
J: TRBJ2-7
DNA: TGCAGTACTCCCACCGGGACAGGGGGCTACGAGCAGTACTTC
CDR3: CSTPTGTGGYEQYF

size: -
V: TRBV20-1
D: TRBD1
J: TRBJ1-1
DNA: TGCAGTGCTAGGCTGACAGGGGTATCGAACACTGAAGCTTTCTTT
CDR3: CSARLTGVSNTEAFF

size: many
V: TRBV12-5
D: TRBD1
J: TRBJ1-1
DNA: TGTGCTAGTGGTTCGGGGACAGACCTGAACACTGAAGCTTTCTTT
CDR3: CASGSGTDLNTEAFF

size: -
V: TRBV29-1
D: -
J: TRBJ2-7
DNA: TGCAGCGTTGAACAGGGCCGGCCAGAAACCTACGAGCAGTACTTC
CDR3: CSVEQGRPETYEQYF

size: -
V: TRBV11-1
D: TRBD2
J: TRBJ2-1
DNA: TGTGCCAGCAGCTACGGGACTAGCGGCAATGAGCAGTTCTTC
CDR3: CASSYGTSGNEQFF

size: -
V: TRBV7-6
D: -
J: TRBJ1-3
DNA: TGTGCCAGCAGCTTATGGGGGGACACCATATATTTT
CDR3: CASSLWGDTIYF

size: many
V: TRBV27
D: TRBD2
J: TRBJ2-7
DNA: TGTGCCAGCAGAAGTAGCGGGAGGGCCCCGTACGAGCAGTACTTC
CDR3: CASRSSGRAPYEQYF

size: many
V: TRBV7-9
D: TRBD1
J: TRBJ1-4
DNA: TGTGCCAGCAGCTCCCTAGTACCAGGGGGGAATGAAAAACTGTTTTTT
CDR3: CASSSLVPGGNEKLFF

size: many
V: TRBV5-5
D: TRBD2
J: TRBJ2-2
DNA: TGTGCCAGCAGCTGGGGACTAGCGGGAGACACCGGGGAGCTGTTTTTT
CDR3: CASSWGLAGDTGELFF

size: -
V: TRBV29-1
D: -
J: TRBJ1-1
DNA: TGCAGCGTTGTCGGGGGAGTCGTCACTGAAGCTTTCTTT
CDR3: CSVVGGVVTEAFF

size: -
V: TRBV6-2/TRBV6-3
D: -
J: TRBJ2-1
DNA: TGTGCCAGCACTCGGCTTCCCTCGGGGACGAATGAGCAGTTCTTC
CDR3: CASTRLPSGTNEQFF

size: -
V: TRBV24-1
D: TRBD1
J: TRBJ2-1
DNA: TGTGCCACCAGTGACCCGGGACAGGGAGGGCAGTTCTTC
CDR3: CATSDPGQGGQFF

size: many
V: TRBV7-9
D: TRBD2
J: TRBJ2-3
DNA: TGTGCCAGCAACCCACCCTCCGGGAGGGCTGTTCCCGAGCAGTATTTT
CDR3: CASNPPSGRAVPEQYF

size: -
V: TRBV7-7
D: TRBD1
J: TRBJ2-5
DNA: TGTGCCAGCAGCACGACAGGGGGAGAGACCCAGTACTTC
CDR3: CASSTTGGETQYF

size: -
V: TRBV20-1
D: TRBD2
J: TRBJ2-1
DNA: TGCAGTGCTTCCGGGACTAGCGGGCACAATGAGCAGTTCTTC
CDR3: CSASGTSGHNEQFF

size: few
V: TRBV7-9
D: -
J: TRBJ2-5
DNA: TGTGCCAGCAGCTTAGCTGGGGAGACCCAGTACTTC
CDR3: CASSLAGETQYF